The clone carrying this T cell receptor beta chain was detected ten times or more. Germline loops: CDR1 SQVTM, CDR2 ANQGSEA. Trimming removed 4 bases at V and 4 bases at J, with 16 bases between. The CDR3 contains 14 residues. The data were taken from a study of T-cell reconstitution after alpha-beta-depleted transplantation in children. Preparation of the TCRbeta library involved a method that used unique molecular identifiers. TCRdb reprocessed the PCR reads via MiXCR and lists one record per CDR3 protein. The table lists 230,000 or so distinct CDR3 sequences, approximately 12% of them singletons. This rearrangement joins TRBV29-1 to TRBJ2-5; perhaps TRBD2 as D (5 bases). This receptor was taken from a human donor who donated a stem cell graft to a child with acute lymphoblastic leukemia. The sample was PBMCs from the stem cell graft donor, taken from the stem cell graft. CDR3 coding DNA: TGCAGCGTTGTTCCGGGAAAGCCGACAGAGACCCAGTACTTC. Encoded protein: CSVVPGKPTETQYF.